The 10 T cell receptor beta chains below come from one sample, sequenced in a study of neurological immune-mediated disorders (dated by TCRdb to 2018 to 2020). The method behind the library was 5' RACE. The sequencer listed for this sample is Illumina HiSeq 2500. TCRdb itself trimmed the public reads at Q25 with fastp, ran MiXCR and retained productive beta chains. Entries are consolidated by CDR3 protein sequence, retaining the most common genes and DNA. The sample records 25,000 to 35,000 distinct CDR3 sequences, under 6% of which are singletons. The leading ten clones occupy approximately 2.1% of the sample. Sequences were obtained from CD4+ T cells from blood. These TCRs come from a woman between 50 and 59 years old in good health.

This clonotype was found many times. The CDR3 nucleotides read TGTGCCAGCAGTCACCTCGAGGACAGCGAGCAGTACTTC. It codes for CASSHLEDSEQYF. This chain joins TRBV6-1 and TRBJ2-7; D possibly corresponds to TRBD1 (6 bases). V was shortened by 5 bases and J by 6 bases, with 14 bases between the two germline ends. The CDR3 totals 13 residues. Per the germline V gene, CDR1 is MNHNS and CDR2 is SASEGT.

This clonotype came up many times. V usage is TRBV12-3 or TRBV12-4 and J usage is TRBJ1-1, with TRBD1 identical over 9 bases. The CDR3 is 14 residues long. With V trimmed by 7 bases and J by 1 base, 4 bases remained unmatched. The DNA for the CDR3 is TGTGCCAGCAAGCCGGGACAGGGGAACACTGAAGCTTTCTTT. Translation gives CASKPGQGNTEAFF.

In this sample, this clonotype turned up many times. CDR3 loop: CASSLGDRATGELFF. CDR3 sequence (DNA): TGTGCCAGCAGTTTAGGGGACAGGGCCACCGGGGAGCTGTTTTTT. The gene calls are TRBV12-3 or TRBV12-4 and TRBJ2-2; the match to TRBD1 covers 9 bases. V lost 1 base, J lost 4 bases, and 1 base stayed unmatched. The CDR3 is 15 residues long.

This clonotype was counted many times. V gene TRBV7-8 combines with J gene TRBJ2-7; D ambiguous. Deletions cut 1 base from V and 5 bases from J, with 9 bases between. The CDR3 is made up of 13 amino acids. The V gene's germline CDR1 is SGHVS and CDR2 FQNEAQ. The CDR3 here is CASSLVEAHEQYF. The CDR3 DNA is TGTGCCAGCAGCTTAGTTGAAGCCCACGAGCAGTACTTC.

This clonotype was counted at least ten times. The CDR3 sequence is CASTLTGLSSPLHF. CDR3 coding DNA: TGTGCCAGCACCCTGACAGGGCTAAGTTCACCCCTCCACTTT. This chain joins TRBV2 and TRBJ1-6; 7 bases fit TRBD1. Germline trimming cut 7 bases from V and 9 bases from J; bases unmatched to any gene: 9. Germline-derived CDR1 and CDR2 are SNHLY and FYNNEI. The CDR3 is made up of 14 amino acids.

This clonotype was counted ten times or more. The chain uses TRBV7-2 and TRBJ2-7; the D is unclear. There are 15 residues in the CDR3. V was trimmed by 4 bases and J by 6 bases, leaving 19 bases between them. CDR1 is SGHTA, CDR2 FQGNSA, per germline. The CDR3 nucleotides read TGTGCCAGCAGCTCTCGGGCTCCCAGACCCGGCGAGCAGTACTTC. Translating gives CASSSRAPRPGEQYF.

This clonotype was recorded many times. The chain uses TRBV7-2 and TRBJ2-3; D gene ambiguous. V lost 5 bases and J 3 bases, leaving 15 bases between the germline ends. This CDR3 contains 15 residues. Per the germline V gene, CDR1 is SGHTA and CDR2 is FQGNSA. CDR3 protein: CASSPDSLGTDTQYF. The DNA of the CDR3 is TGTGCCAGCAGCCCTGACTCCCTCGGGACAGATACGCAGTATTTT.

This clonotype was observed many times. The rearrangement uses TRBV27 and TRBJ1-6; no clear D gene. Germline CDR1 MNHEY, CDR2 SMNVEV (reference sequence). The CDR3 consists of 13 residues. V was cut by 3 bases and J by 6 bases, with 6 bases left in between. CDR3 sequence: CASSLAANSPLHF. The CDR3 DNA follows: TGTGCCAGCAGTTTGGCTGCTAATTCACCCCTCCACTTT.

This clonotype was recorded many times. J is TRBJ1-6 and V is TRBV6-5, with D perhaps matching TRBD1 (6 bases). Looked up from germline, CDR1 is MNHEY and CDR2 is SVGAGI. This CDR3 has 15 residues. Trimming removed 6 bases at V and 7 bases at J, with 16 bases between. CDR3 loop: CASSSWGAKNSPLHF. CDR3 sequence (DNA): TGTGCCAGCAGCTCATGGGGGGCAAAAAATTCACCCCTCCACTTT.

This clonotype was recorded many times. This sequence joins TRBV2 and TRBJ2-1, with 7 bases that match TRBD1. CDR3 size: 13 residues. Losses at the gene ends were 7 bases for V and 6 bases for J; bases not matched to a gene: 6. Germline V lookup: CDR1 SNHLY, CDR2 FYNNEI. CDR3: CASKRDSTNEQFF. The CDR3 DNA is TGTGCCAGCAAGAGGGACAGTACCAATGAGCAGTTCTTC.